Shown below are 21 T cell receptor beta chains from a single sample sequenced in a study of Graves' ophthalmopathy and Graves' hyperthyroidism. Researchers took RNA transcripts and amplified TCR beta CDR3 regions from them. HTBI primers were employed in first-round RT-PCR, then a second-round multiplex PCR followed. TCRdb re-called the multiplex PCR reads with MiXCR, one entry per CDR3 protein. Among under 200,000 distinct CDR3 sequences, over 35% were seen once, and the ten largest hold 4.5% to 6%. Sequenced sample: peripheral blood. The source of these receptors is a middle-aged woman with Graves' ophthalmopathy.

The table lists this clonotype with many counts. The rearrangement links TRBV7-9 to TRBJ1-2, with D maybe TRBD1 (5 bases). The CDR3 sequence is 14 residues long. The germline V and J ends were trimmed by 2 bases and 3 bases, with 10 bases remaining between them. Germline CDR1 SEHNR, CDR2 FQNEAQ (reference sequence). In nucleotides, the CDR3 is TGTGCCAGCAGCTTATATTGGGACTACTATGGCTACACCTTC. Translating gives CASSLYWDYYGYTF.

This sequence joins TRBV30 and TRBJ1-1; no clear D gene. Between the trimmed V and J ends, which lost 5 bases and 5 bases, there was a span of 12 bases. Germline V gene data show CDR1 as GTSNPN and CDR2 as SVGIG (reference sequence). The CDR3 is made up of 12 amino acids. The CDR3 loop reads CAWSLVGTEAFF. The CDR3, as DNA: TGTGCCTGGTCCCTTGTGGGGACTGAAGCTTTCTTT.

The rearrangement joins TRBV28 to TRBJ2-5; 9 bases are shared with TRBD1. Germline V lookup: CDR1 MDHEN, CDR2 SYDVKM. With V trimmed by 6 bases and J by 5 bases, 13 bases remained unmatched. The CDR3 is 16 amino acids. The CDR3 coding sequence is TGTGCCAGCAGCTCTCCTCGACAGGGGGAAGCGGAGACCCAGTACTTC. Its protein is CASSSPRQGEAETQYF.

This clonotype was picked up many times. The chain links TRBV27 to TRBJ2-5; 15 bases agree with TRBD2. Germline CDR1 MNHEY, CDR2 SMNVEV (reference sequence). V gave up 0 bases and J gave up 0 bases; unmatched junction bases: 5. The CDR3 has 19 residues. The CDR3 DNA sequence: TGTGCCAGCAGTTTATCCCCGGGACTAGCGGGGGGAGACCAAGAGACCCAGTACTTC. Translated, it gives CASSLSPGLAGGDQETQYF.

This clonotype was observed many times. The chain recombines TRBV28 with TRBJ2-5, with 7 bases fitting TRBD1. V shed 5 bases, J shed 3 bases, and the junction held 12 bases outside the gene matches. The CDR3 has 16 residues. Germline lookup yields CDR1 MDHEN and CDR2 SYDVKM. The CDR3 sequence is CASSGPGDRDEETQYF. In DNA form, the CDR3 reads TGTGCCAGCAGTGGCCCCGGAGACAGGGATGAAGAGACCCAGTACTTC.

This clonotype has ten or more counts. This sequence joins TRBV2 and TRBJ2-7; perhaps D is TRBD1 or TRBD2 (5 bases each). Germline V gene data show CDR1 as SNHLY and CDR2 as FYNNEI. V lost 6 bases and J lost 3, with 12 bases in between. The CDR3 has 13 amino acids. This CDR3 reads CASRGDGNYEQYF. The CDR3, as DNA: TGTGCCAGCAGGGGGGACGGGAACTACGAGCAGTACTTC.

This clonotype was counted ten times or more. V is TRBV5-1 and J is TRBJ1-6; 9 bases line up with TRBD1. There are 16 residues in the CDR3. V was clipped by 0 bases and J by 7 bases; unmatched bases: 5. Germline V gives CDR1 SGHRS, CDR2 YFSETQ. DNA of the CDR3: TGCGCCAGCAGCTTGGGAACAGGGGGCAGGAATTCACCCCTCCACTTT. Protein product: CASSLGTGGRNSPLHF.

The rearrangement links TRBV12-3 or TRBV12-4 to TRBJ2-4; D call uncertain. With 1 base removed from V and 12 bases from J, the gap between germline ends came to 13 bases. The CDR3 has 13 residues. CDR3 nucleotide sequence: TGTGCCAGCAGTTTAGGGTCATATGAGAATCAGTACTTC. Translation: CASSLGSYENQYF.

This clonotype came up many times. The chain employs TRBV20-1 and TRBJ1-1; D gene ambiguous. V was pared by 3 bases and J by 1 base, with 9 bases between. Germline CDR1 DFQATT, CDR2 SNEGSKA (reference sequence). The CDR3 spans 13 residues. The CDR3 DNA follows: TGCAGTGCTAGCAAACAGCAGAACACTGAAGCTTTCTTT. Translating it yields CSASKQQNTEAFF.

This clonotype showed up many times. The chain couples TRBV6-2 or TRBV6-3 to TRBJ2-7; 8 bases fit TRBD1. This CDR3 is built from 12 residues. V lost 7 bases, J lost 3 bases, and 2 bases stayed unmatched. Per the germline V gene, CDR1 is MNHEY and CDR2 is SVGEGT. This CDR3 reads CASKGQGYEQYF. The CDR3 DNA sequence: TGTGCCAGCAAAGGACAGGGCTACGAGCAGTACTTC.

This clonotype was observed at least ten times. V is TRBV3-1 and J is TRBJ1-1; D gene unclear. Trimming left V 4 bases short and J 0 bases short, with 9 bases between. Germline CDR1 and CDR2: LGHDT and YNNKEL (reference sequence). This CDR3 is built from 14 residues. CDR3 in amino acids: CASSPVGMNTEAFF. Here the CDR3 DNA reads TGTGCCAGCAGCCCCGTGGGGATGAACACTGAAGCTTTCTTT.

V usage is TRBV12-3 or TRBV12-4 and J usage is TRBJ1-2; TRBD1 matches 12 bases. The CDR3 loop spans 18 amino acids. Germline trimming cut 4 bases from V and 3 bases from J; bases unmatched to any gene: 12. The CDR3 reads CASSSNGDRGLFDYGYTF. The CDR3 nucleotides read TGTGCCAGCAGTTCAAACGGGGACAGGGGGCTTTTCGACTATGGCTACACCTTC.

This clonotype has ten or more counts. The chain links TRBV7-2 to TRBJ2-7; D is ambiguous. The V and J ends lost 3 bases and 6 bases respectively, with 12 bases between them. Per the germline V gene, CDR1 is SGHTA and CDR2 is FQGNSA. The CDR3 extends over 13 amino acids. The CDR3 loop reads CASSFLRLGEQYF. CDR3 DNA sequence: TGTGCCAGCAGCTTCCTGCGGCTAGGCGAGCAGTACTTC.

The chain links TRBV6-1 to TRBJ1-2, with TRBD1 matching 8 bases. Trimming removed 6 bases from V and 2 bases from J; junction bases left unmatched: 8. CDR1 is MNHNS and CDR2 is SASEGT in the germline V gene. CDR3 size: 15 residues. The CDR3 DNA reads TGTGCCAGCAGCCTCGGACAGGGAGGGAACTATGGCTACACCTTC. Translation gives CASSLGQGGNYGYTF.

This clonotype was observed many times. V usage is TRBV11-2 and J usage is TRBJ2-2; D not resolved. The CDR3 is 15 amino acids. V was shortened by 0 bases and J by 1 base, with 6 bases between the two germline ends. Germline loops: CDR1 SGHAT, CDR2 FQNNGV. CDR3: CASSLDDLNTGELFF. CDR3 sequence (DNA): TGTGCCAGCAGCTTAGACGACTTGAACACCGGGGAGCTGTTTTTT. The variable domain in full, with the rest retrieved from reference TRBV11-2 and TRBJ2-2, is EAGVAQSPRYKIIEKRQSVAFWCNPISGHATLYWYQQILGQGPKLLIQFQNNGVVDDSQLPKDRFSAERLKGVDSTLKIQPAKLEDSAVYLCASSLDDLNTGELFFGEGSRLTVL.

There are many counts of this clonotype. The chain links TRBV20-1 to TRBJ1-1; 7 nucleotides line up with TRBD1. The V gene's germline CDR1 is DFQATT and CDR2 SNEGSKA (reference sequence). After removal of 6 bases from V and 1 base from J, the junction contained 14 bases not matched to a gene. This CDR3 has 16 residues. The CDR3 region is CSARRQSGTANTEAFF. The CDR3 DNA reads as TGCAGTGCCCGGCGCCAATCCGGGACAGCGAACACTGAAGCTTTCTTT.

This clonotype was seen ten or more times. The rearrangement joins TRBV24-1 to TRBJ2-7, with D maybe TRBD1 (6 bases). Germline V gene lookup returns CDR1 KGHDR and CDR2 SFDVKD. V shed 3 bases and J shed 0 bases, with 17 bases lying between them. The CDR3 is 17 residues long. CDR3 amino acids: CATSDSLDRRPSYEQYF. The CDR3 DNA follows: TGTGCCACCAGTGATAGCTTAGACAGGAGACCCTCCTACGAGCAGTACTTC.

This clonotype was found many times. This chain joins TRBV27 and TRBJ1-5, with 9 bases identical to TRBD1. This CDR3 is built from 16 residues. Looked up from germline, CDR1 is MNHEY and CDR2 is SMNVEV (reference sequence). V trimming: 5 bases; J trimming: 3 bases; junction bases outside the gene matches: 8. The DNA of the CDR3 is TGTGCCAGCAGTCCCGGGACAGGGACCAACAATCAGCCCCAGCATTTT. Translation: CASSPGTGTNNQPQHF.

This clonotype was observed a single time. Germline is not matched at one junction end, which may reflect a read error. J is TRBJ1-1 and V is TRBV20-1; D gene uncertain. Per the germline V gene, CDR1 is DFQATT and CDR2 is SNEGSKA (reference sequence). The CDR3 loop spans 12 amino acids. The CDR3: CSASQGHTEAFF. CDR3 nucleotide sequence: TGCAGTGCTAGCCAAGGGCACACTGAAGCCTTCTTT.

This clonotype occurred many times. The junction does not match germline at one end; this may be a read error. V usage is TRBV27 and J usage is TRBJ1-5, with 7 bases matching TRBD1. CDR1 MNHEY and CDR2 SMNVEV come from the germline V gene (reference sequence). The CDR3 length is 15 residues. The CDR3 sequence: CASSPDRLSNQSQHF. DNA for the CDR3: TGTGCCAGCAGTCCGGACAGGCTTAGCAATCAGTCCCAGCATTTT.

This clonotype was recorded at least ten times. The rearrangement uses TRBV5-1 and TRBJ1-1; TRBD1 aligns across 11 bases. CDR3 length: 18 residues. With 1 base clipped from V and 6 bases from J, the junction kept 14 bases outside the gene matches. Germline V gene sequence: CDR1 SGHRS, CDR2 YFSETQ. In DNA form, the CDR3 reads TGCGCCAGCAGCTTGAAATCACCGGGACAGGGGGGGGTTGCTGAAGCTTTCTTT. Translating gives CASSLKSPGQGGVAEAFF. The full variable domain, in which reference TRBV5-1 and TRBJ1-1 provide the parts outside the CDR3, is KAGVTQTPRYLIKTRGQQVTLSCSPISGHRSVSWYQQTPGQGLQFLFEYFSETQRNKGNFPGRFSGRQFSNSRSEMNVSTLELGDSALYLCASSLKSPGQGGVAEAFFGQGTRLTVV.